This T cell receptor (beta chain) was obtained from a study of cytomegalovirus exposure and HLA in healthy donors. Regarding the study as a whole: The authors listed about 170 TCR beta chains as cytomegalovirus-associated. Exclusion as indistinguishable affected some V segments, including TRBV6-2 and TRBV6-3. A later analysis linked a missense variant in DCLRE1C to the trimming of TCR beta V and J genes.

This CDR3 spans 13 amino acids. The germline V gene has CDR1 SEHNR and CDR2 FQNEAQ (reference sequence). Trimming took 1 base from V and 5 from J, leaving 6 bases between them. Vbeta (60) and Jbeta (13) primers were used in the PCR. Some clones are missing from TCRdb's copy, which holds only in-frame ones; the method was immunoSEQ multiplex PCR. The data contain about 110,000 clones, over 80% of them singletons. Points on this clone: Its specificity is unknown.

This sequence originates from a man aged 30 to 45 in good health and CMV-seropositive. The sequenced material came from PBMCs. This chain uses TRBV7-9 with TRBJ1-5; D perhaps matches TRBD1 (6 bases). CDR3 sequence reads: CASSLEGDQPQHF. CDR3 in DNA: TGTGCCAGCAGCTTAGAGGGGGATCAGCCCCAGCATTTT.